These 27 T cell receptor beta chains were all obtained from the same sample, sequenced in a study of blood T cells in healthy people across ages. Together with a sample-barcoded 5' primer, a J-beta primer mix was included in a second PCR lasting roughly 7 to 11 cycles. TCRdb recomputed calls from the 5' RACE reads with MiXCR, one row per CDR3 protein. The sample contains fewer than 800,000 distinct CDR3 sequences, 49% of which appear only once. The specimen was blood. These receptors were collected from a woman aged 55 to 70 in good health.

This clonotype was seen more than once but under ten times. V and J are TRBV18 and TRBJ2-7; no clear D. In germline, CDR1 is KGHSH, CDR2 LQKENI. The CDR3 runs 12 residues. Trimming took 0 bases from V and 6 from J, leaving 6 bases between them. The DNA of the CDR3 is TGTGCCAGCTCACCACCGTCCCGCGAGCAGTACTTC. Protein: CASSPPSREQYF.

J is TRBJ1-1 and V is TRBV7-2, with unresolved D. The CDR3 totals 13 residues. CDR1 and CDR2 from the germline V gene are SGHTA and FQGNSA. V gave up 5 bases and J gave up 5 bases, with 12 bases separating them. In nucleotides, the CDR3 is TGTGCCAGCAGCCCCCTCACTCGGACTGAAGCTTTCTTT. Its protein product is CASSPLTRTEAFF.

This clonotype was observed a few times. This rearrangement joins TRBV5-6 to TRBJ2-7; either TRBD1 or TRBD2 may fit D (5 bases each). The CDR3 loop spans 13 amino acids. Germline V gene data show CDR1 as SGHDT and CDR2 as YYEEEE. The V and J ends lost 4 bases and 2 bases respectively, with 10 bases between them. The CDR3 region has the DNA TGTGCCAGCAGCCCGGGACGGACCTACGAGCAGTACTTC. Its protein product is CASSPGRTYEQYF.

The rearrangement joins TRBV12-3 or TRBV12-4 to TRBJ2-5; D unresolved. The V end was cut by 4 bases, the J end by 4 bases, with 10 bases between. The CDR3 sequence is 13 residues long. Here the CDR3 reads CASSCAGRETQYF. DNA for the CDR3: TGTGCCAGCAGTTGTGCAGGTCGAGAGACCCAGTACTTC.

This clonotype was counted ten times or more. The V and J genes are TRBV12-3 or TRBV12-4 and TRBJ2-6; no clear D gene. The CDR3 has 15 amino acids. V was clipped by 6 bases and J by 1 base, with 10 bases between them. CDR3 residues: CASSPLRSGANVLTF. The CDR3 DNA is TGTGCCAGCAGCCCCCTAAGGTCTGGGGCCAACGTCCTGACTTTC.

The rearrangement uses TRBV5-1 and TRBJ1-1, with D hard to call. The V gene's germline CDR1 is SGHRS and CDR2 YFSETQ. CDR3 length: 13 amino acids. V shed 4 bases and J shed 3 bases, with 10 bases lying between them. DNA of the CDR3: TGCGCCAGCAGCACGGGGAGTTACACTGAAGCTTTCTTT. Translating gives CASSTGSYTEAFF.

The chain recombines TRBV5-4 with TRBJ2-5; D may match TRBD1 or TRBD2 (5 bases each). Germline CDR1 SGHNT, CDR2 YYREEE (reference sequence). The CDR3 runs to 14 residues. Trimming stripped 6 bases from V and 11 bases from J, with 23 bases between. The CDR3 bases are TGTGCCAGCACCCTGGGACCTTCCTACAATGAGCAGTACTTC. Its translation is CASTLGPSYNEQYF.

The rearrangement joins TRBV11-2 to TRBJ2-5; D may be TRBD1 or TRBD2 (5 bases each). The ends were cut back, 3 bases at V and 2 bases at J, with 13 bases in the middle. The V gene's germline CDR1 is SGHAT and CDR2 FQNNGV. The CDR3 has 15 residues. CDR3 region: CASSFPRGPQETQYF. The CDR3 bases are TGTGCCAGCAGCTTCCCACGGGGACCGCAAGAGACCCAGTACTTC. Full variable domain (outside the CDR3, taken from reference TRBV11-2 and TRBJ2-5): EAGVAQSPRYKIIEKRQSVAFWCNPISGHATLYWYQQILGQGPKLLIQFQNNGVVDDSQLPKDRFSAERLKGVDSTLKIQPAKLEDSAVYLCASSFPRGPQETQYFGPGTRLLVL.

There are a few counts of this clonotype. The chain recombines TRBV2 with TRBJ2-5; D unclear. V was cut by 0 bases and J by 5 bases, with 13 bases left in between. Germline V lookup: CDR1 SNHLY, CDR2 FYNNEI. The CDR3 is 15 amino acids. The CDR3 here is CASSEAVGLRETQYF. CDR3 bases: TGTGCCAGCAGTGAAGCTGTAGGGCTAAGGGAGACCCAGTACTTC. The whole variable domain, filled in from reference TRBV2 and TRBJ2-5, reads EPEVTQTPSHQVTQMGQEVILRCVPISNHLYFYWYRQILGQKVEFLVSFYNNEISEKSEIFDDQFSVERPDGSNFTLKIRSTKLEDSAMYFCASSEAVGLRETQYFGPGTRLLVL.

The rearrangement uses TRBV29-1 and TRBJ1-2, with unresolved D. Germline loops: CDR1 SQVTM, CDR2 ANQGSEA. The CDR3 extends over 13 amino acids. The V and J ends lost 1 base and 0 bases respectively, with 6 bases between them. The CDR3 sequence: CSVEGHANYGYTF. The CDR3 DNA reads TGCAGCGTTGAAGGTCATGCTAACTATGGCTACACCTTC. Complete variable domain (other parts from reference TRBV29-1 and TRBJ1-2): SAVISQKPSRDICQRGTSLTIQCQVDSQVTMMFWYRQQPGQSLTLIATANQGSEATYESGFVIDKFPISRPNLTFSTLTVSNMSPEDSSIYLCSVEGHANYGYTFGSGTRLTVV.

This clonotype has a single count. This chain joins TRBV4-2 and TRBJ1-4; D perhaps matches TRBD1 (5 bases). CDR3 length equals 14 residues. V lost 1 base and J 8 bases, leaving 11 bases between the germline ends. In germline, CDR1 is LGHNA, CDR2 YNFKEQ. CDR3 amino acids: CASSQGGFGEKLFF. For the CDR3, the DNA is TGTGCCAGCAGCCAAGGGGGGTTTGGGGAAAAACTGTTTTTT.

J is TRBJ2-5 and V is TRBV29-1; 8 positions match TRBD1. Gene TRBJ2-7 matches the end of the DNA better, so the J call may be wrong. The germline V gene encodes CDR1 SQVTM and CDR2 ANQGSEA. The CDR3 length is 13 residues. CDR3 DNA sequence: TGCAGCGTTGAGGCAGACAGGGGCTACGAGCAGTACTTC. The encoded protein is CSVEADRGYEQYF.

CDR3 DNA sequence: TGTGCCAGCAGTTTAGGGGTGACAGGGTGGGAGACCCAGTACTTC. Protein product: CASSLGVTGWETQYF. This rearrangement joins TRBV28 to TRBJ2-7, with TRBD1 identical over 7 bases. Judging by the DNA end, TRBJ2-5 fits better; the J call may be wrong. CDR3 length: 15 amino acids. In germline, CDR1 is MDHEN, CDR2 SYDVKM.

This chain uses TRBV12-3 or TRBV12-4 with TRBJ1-5; tentative D call: TRBD1 (5 bases). The CDR3 runs 15 residues. V was trimmed by 5 bases and J by 11 bases, leaving 22 bases between them. The CDR3 spells CASSPPVTVLGAQHF. The CDR3 DNA reads as TGTGCCAGCAGTCCCCCCGTTACAGTCTTGGGGGCCCAGCATTTT.

This clonotype was recorded a few times. The chain has TRBV13 and TRBJ2-7; D is unclear. The CDR3 loop spans 15 amino acids. V lost 2 bases and J 1 base, leaving 12 bases between the germline ends. In germline, CDR1 is PRHDT, CDR2 FYEKMQ (reference sequence). The chain's CDR3 is CASSLSTVTSYEQYF. In DNA form, the CDR3 reads TGTGCCAGCAGCTTATCGACGGTAACTTCCTACGAGCAGTACTTC.

The chain employs TRBV7-2 and TRBJ2-7; the match to TRBD2 covers 13 bases. The CDR3 contains 18 residues. J gave up 5 bases and V 7 bases, and 17 bases lay outside the gene matches. Germline CDR1 and CDR2: SGHTA and FQGNSA. The CDR3, as DNA: TGTGCCAGCACATCCGGGACTAGCGGGACTAGCAGGAGGGACGAGCAGTACTTC. Protein sequence: CASTSGTSGTSRRDEQYF.

V usage is TRBV30 and J usage is TRBJ2-1; 7 bases match TRBD2. The CDR3 extends over 14 amino acids. The germline V gene has CDR1 GTSNPN and CDR2 SVGIG (reference sequence). V was pared by 5 bases and J by 2 bases, with 6 bases of the junction left unmatched. DNA for the CDR3: TGTGCCTGGGGTAGCGGGCAGACCTACAATGAGCAGTTCTTC. Amino acid sequence: CAWGSGQTYNEQFF. The full variable domain, rest sourced from reference TRBV30 and TRBJ2-1, is SQTIHQWPATLVQPVGSPLSLECTVEGTSNPNLYWYRQAAGRGLQLLFYSVGIGQISSEVPQNLSASRPQDRQFILSSKKLLLSDSGFYLCAWGSGQTYNEQFFGPGTRLTVL.

This rearrangement joins TRBV6-2 or TRBV6-3 to TRBJ2-1; D possibly corresponds to TRBD2 (6 bases). The CDR3 contains 16 residues. Trimming took 4 bases from V and 2 from J, leaving 15 bases between them. CDR1 is MNHEY, CDR2 SVGEGT, per germline. The CDR3 reads CASSLIAEIPYNEQFF. The CDR3 DNA follows: TGTGCCAGCAGTTTGATAGCGGAGATTCCCTACAATGAGCAGTTCTTC.

This chain links TRBV3-1 with TRBJ1-2, with TRBD1 matching over 10 bases. CDR1 LGHDT and CDR2 YNNKEL come from the germline V gene (reference sequence). There are 16 residues in the CDR3. The V gene end was trimmed by 0 bases and the J gene end by 3 bases; junction bases not matched to a gene: 4. CDR3 bases: TGTGCCAGCAGCCAAGATACGGGGACAGGGGACTATGGCTACACCTTC. Its translation: CASSQDTGTGDYGYTF.

This clonotype came up a few times. The V and J genes are TRBV4-2 and TRBJ2-1; 8 positions agree with TRBD2. Germline CDR1 LGHNA, CDR2 YNFKEQ. This CDR3 spans 16 amino acids. With V trimmed by 1 base and J by 7 bases, 9 bases remained unmatched. The CDR3 sequence: CASSQVSGKALNEQFF. The CDR3 DNA reads as TGTGCCAGCAGCCAAGTTAGCGGGAAGGCTCTTAATGAGCAGTTCTTC.

The chain's CDR3 is CASSLLGGGIYEQYF. Here the CDR3 DNA reads TGTGCCAGCAGCTTATTAGGGGGAGGGATCTACGAGCAGTACTTC. This chain links TRBV7-2 with TRBJ2-7, with D perhaps TRBD2 (7 bases). The CDR3 consists of 15 residues. Trimming pared 2 bases from V and 3 bases from J, leaving 14 bases between. Germline V gives CDR1 SGHTA, CDR2 FQGNSA.

This clonotype was picked up many times. The chain links TRBV6-2 or TRBV6-3 to TRBJ2-7; a weak D match, TRBD1 (6 bases). This CDR3 is 16 amino acids long. Germline CDR1 reads MNHEY; CDR2 reads SVGEGT. Trimming cost V 5 bases and J 0 bases, with 17 bases left between them. CDR3 in DNA: TGTGCCAGCAGTAACCCCTACAGGGAAAGCTCCTACGAGCAGTACTTC. It translates to CASSNPYRESSYEQYF.

This clonotype was detected only a few times. The chain employs TRBV28 and TRBJ2-7, with 8 bases lining up with TRBD1. V trimming: 7 bases; J trimming: 4 bases; junction bases outside the gene matches: 12. Looked up from germline, CDR1 is MDHEN and CDR2 is SYDVKM. This CDR3 has 15 amino acids. CDR3 in DNA: TGTGCCAGCACCACGACAGGGGCCCGCTCTTACGAGCAGTACTTC. This encodes CASTTTGARSYEQYF.

The chain joins TRBV11-2 to TRBJ2-1; 11 bases map to TRBD2. Germline V CDR1 and CDR2: SGHAT, FQNNGV. The CDR3 is made up of 15 amino acids. V lost 5 bases and J lost 5; bases outside the gene matches: 5. For the CDR3, the DNA is TGTGCCAGCAGCACAATAGCGGGAGGGAACAATGAGCAGTTCTTC. Protein sequence: CASSTIAGGNNEQFF.

The CDR3 spells CASSQGLAGVLPSSYEQYF. In DNA, the CDR3 is TGTGCCAGCAGCCAAGGACTAGCGGGAGTCCTCCCGAGCTCCTACGAGCAGTACTTC. The V and J genes are TRBV12-3 or TRBV12-4 and TRBJ2-7, with TRBD2 identical over 13 bases. The CDR3 covers 19 residues. The V segment lost 6 bases and the J segment 0 bases; nucleotides outside the gene matches: 14.

This clonotype was seen only a few times. The V call is TRBV20-1, the J call TRBJ2-1; the D is unclear. V dropped 3 bases and J dropped 3 bases, with 9 bases sitting between them. This CDR3 spans 13 amino acids. Germline V CDR1 and CDR2: DFQATT, SNEGSKA (reference sequence). CDR3 nucleotide sequence: TGCAGTGCTAGGGACGGGTACTACAATGAGCAGTTCTTC. It codes for CSARDGYYNEQFF.

The rearrangement uses TRBV9 and TRBJ2-3; TRBD2 matches at 9 bases. Germline-derived CDR1 and CDR2 are SGDLS and YYNGEE. After removal of 3 bases from V and 5 bases from J, the junction contained 7 bases not matched to a gene. CDR3 length: 15 amino acids. The CDR3, as DNA: TGTGCCAGCAGCGAAGCGGCTAGCGGGGTAGATACGCAGTATTTT. This gives the protein CASSEAASGVDTQYF.